One and the same sample provided the 30 T cell receptor beta chains below, sequenced in a study of shared clonotypes between healthy human individuals. Here immunoSEQ multiplex PCR was the method, and the copy in TCRdb shows in-frame clones only, minus some. The table shows hundreds of thousands of clones, with more than 75% occurring only once. What was sequenced was PBMCs. The origin of the receptors is a woman aged 40 to 50 in good health. Some clones in this sample may be carry-over from other donors' samples.

A remark on this clone: Since a much larger clone is just one base distant, this may be a read error. This specimen includes other DNA sequences encoding the same CDR3. This sequence joins TRBV10-3 and TRBJ1-1, with 7 bases matching TRBD1. CDR1 is ENHRY and CDR2 is SYGVKD in the germline V gene. V shed 4 bases, J shed 1 base, and the junction held 0 bases outside the gene matches. This CDR3 has 13 amino acids. This chain's CDR3 is CAISGTGNTEAFF. CDR3 sequence (DNA): TGTGCCATCAGTGGGACAGGGAACACTGAAGCTTTCTTT.

With respect to this clone: One end of the junction does not line up with germline, which may come from a read error. The CDR3 nucleotides are TGCGCCAGTAACCCGGGACAGGGCGCGCTTGGGAGCTTC. Its protein product is CASNPGQGALGSF. The chain joins TRBV10-2 to TRBJ2-7; TRBD1 matches at 9 bases. CDR3 length: 13 amino acids. CDR1 and CDR2 (germline): WSHSY, SAAADI.

V and J are TRBV5-4 and TRBJ2-7; D is unresolved. Trimming cost V 0 bases and J 3 bases, with 10 bases left between them. The CDR3 loop spans 14 amino acids. Germline values: CDR1 SGHNT, CDR2 YYREEE (reference sequence). CDR3 region: CASSLEVNGYEQYF. The CDR3 nucleotides are TGTGCCAGCAGCTTGGAGGTTAACGGCTACGAGCAGTACTTC.

This clone appeared once. V gene TRBV10-1 combines with J gene TRBJ2-7; 8 bases map to TRBD2. After removal of 0 bases from V and 2 bases from J, the junction contained 3 bases not matched to a gene. CDR3 length: 15 amino acids. Looked up from germline, CDR1 is WNHNN and CDR2 is SYGVQD (reference sequence). The CDR3 here is CASSESVAGPYEQYF. The CDR3 region has the DNA TGCGCCAGCAGTGAGTCAGTAGCGGGACCCTACGAGCAGTACTTC.

The V call is TRBV4-3, the J call TRBJ1-1, with no clear D. Germline V gives CDR1 LGHNA, CDR2 YSLEER. The CDR3 is 13 amino acids. Between the trimmed V and J ends, which lost 2 bases and 4 bases, there was a span of 8 bases. The CDR3 region is CASSQSRATEAFF. The CDR3 bases are TGCGCCAGCAGCCAATCGAGGGCCACTGAAGCTTTCTTT.

The V gene is TRBV9, the J gene TRBJ2-5, with 8 bases identical to TRBD2. The CDR3 has 14 residues. Germline CDR1 and CDR2: SGDLS and YYNGEE. V dropped 0 bases and J dropped 5; count of bases not matched to a gene: 3. This CDR3 reads CASSVDGRAETQYF. CDR3 coding DNA: TGTGCCAGCAGCGTAGACGGGAGGGCTGAGACCCAGTACTTC.

The chain employs TRBV11-3 and TRBJ2-1, with a tentative D call TRBD2 (6 bases). CDR1 and CDR2 (germline): SGHNT, YENEEA. V lost 4 bases, J lost 10 bases, and 14 bases lay in between. The length of the CDR3 is 13 residues. DNA for the CDR3: TGTGCCAGCAGCTCAAGCCCCCTAGCGGAGCAGTTCTTC. Translation gives CASSSSPLAEQFF.

The CDR3 protein is CASSLTGGPGTEAFF. The CDR3 nucleotides are TGTGCCAGCAGCTTAACGGGGGGTCCGGGCACTGAAGCTTTCTTT. The chain couples TRBV7-8 to TRBJ1-1; weak D call: TRBD1 (5 bases). The V end lost 2 bases, the J end lost 4 bases, and 14 bases lay between the germline ends. CDR1 SGHVS and CDR2 FQNEAQ come from the germline V gene. The CDR3 consists of 15 residues. Full variable domain (outside the CDR3, taken from reference TRBV7-8 and TRBJ1-1): GAGVSQSPRYKVAKRGQDVALRCDPISGHVSLFWYQQALGQGPEFLTYFQNEAQLDKSGLPSDRFFAERPEGSVSTLKIQRTQQEDSAVYLCASSLTGGPGTEAFFGQGTRLTVV.

The CDR3 protein is CASSLQGGEQFF. The CDR3 DNA sequence: TGTGCCAGCAGCCTTCAGGGGGGTGAGCAGTTCTTC. The rearrangement joins TRBV9 to TRBJ2-1; TRBD1 might be the D (7 bases). Germline values: CDR1 SGDLS, CDR2 YYNGEE. This CDR3 is built from 12 residues. V was pared by 4 bases and J by 9 bases, with 11 bases between.

The CDR3 bases are TGTGCCAGCAGTGAGGCTAGCGGGAGACACGAGCAGTACTTC. Translation gives CASSEASGRHEQYF. The chain is built from TRBV2 and TRBJ2-7; TRBD2 matches 10 bases. The ends lost 3 bases at V and 5 bases at J; junction bases unmatched: 4. The CDR3 is made up of 14 amino acids. Germline-derived CDR1 and CDR2 are SNHLY and FYNNEI.

This chain connects TRBV4-1 to TRBJ2-7, with 7 bases fitting TRBD2. After removal of 4 bases from V and 6 bases from J, the junction contained 12 bases not matched to a gene. This CDR3 is 15 amino acids long. The V gene's germline CDR1 is MGHRA and CDR2 YSYEKL. The CDR3 coding sequence is TGCGCCAGCAGCCGGTCGCAACTAGCGCCGGGCGAGCAGTACTTC. This codes for CASSRSQLAPGEQYF.

V gene TRBV28 combines with J gene TRBJ2-7; 11 bases are shared with TRBD1. The CDR3 sequence is 15 residues long. V gave up 6 bases and J gave up 4 bases; unmatched junction bases: 8. Germline-derived CDR1 and CDR2 are MDHEN and SYDVKM. For the CDR3, the DNA is TGTGCCAGCAGGAAGGTGGGACAGGGGGGATACGAGCAGTACTTC. It encodes CASRKVGQGGYEQYF.

The rearrangement uses TRBV28 and TRBJ2-1; 16 positions match TRBD2. The CDR3 has 21 amino acids. Germline loops: CDR1 MDHEN, CDR2 SYDVKM. Germline trimming cut 1 base from V and 8 bases from J; bases unmatched to any gene: 17. The CDR3 sequence is CASSLYFLGQGTSGRADEQFF. CDR3 DNA sequence: TGTGCCAGCAGTTTATACTTTTTGGGACAGGGGACTAGCGGGAGGGCCGATGAGCAGTTCTTC.

This CDR3 is CATKSFGGTTNEKLFF. CDR3 bases: TGTGCCACCAAAAGTTTTGGGGGGACAACTAATGAAAAACTGTTTTTT. V and J are TRBV27 and TRBJ1-4, with D perhaps TRBD1 (5 bases). In germline, CDR1 is MNHEY, CDR2 SMNVEV (reference sequence). This CDR3 comprises 16 residues. Trimming took 10 bases from V and 0 from J, leaving 18 bases between them.

J is TRBJ2-5 and V is TRBV2; 11 bases match TRBD1. Trimming cost V 6 bases and J 5 bases; bases outside gene matches: 2. The CDR3 runs 13 residues. Germline assignment: CDR1 SNHLY and CDR2 FYNNEI. The CDR3 sequence: CASRGTGGETQYF. CDR3 nucleotides: TGTGCCAGCAGGGGGACAGGGGGTGAGACCCAGTACTTC.

CDR3 protein: CATSSQTGADTQYF. The CDR3 nucleotides read TGTGCCACCAGCAGCCAGACAGGGGCCGATACGCAGTATTTT. The chain uses TRBV15 and TRBJ2-3, with 8 bases matching TRBD1. The germline V gene has CDR1 LNHNV and CDR2 YYDKDF (reference sequence). There are 14 residues in the CDR3. The V segment lost 3 bases and the J segment 6 bases; nucleotides outside the gene matches: 5.

This clone was seen a handful of times. This chain joins TRBV19 and TRBJ1-5; unclear D gene. CDR1 is LNHDA, CDR2 SQIVND, per germline (reference sequence). The CDR3 has 12 residues. The ends were cut back, 5 bases at V and 5 bases at J, with 7 bases in the middle. Here the CDR3 DNA reads TGTGCCAGTAGTGGATACTATCAGCCCCAGCATTTT. This sequence encodes CASSGYYQPQHF. The full variable domain, completed using reference TRBV19 and TRBJ1-5, is DGGITQSPKYLFRKEGQNVTLSCEQNLNHDAMYWYRQDPGQGLRLIYYSQIVNDFQKGDIAEGYSVSREKKESFPLTVTSAQKNPTAFYLCASSGYYQPQHFGDGTRLSIL.

This clone has only a few counts. This clone may be a read error of a much larger clone one base away. DNA of the CDR3: TGTGCCAGCAGCTCGGACGGCAACACAGATACGCAGTATTTT. Its translation: CASSSDGNTDTQYF. The chain employs TRBV11-3 and TRBJ2-3; D gene unclear. Trimming removed 4 bases from V and 2 bases from J, with 10 bases in between. The V gene's germline CDR1 is SGHNT and CDR2 YENEEA. The CDR3 spans 14 residues.

The V and J genes are TRBV7-9 and TRBJ2-1; weak D call: TRBD1 (6 bases). CDR3 length equals 14 residues. V lost 7 bases to trimming and J lost 8 bases, with 18 bases between them. The germline V gene has CDR1 SEHNR and CDR2 FQNEAQ (reference sequence). The CDR3: CASTTTSDRDEQFF. The DNA for the CDR3 is TGTGCCAGCACAACCACCTCGGACAGAGATGAGCAGTTCTTC.

The rearrangement joins TRBV28 to TRBJ1-3, with TRBD1 matching 7 bases. V lost 6 bases, J lost 4 bases, and 9 bases stayed unmatched. This CDR3 spans 15 amino acids. Germline CDR1 MDHEN, CDR2 SYDVKM. As DNA, the CDR3 is TGTGCCAGCAGACCACAGGGGTTCGGGGGAAACACCATATATTTT. It specifies CASRPQGFGGNTIYF.

The genes are TRBV7-2 and TRBJ2-5, with a tentative D call TRBD1 (7 bases). The CDR3 sequence is 15 residues long. Between the trimmed V and J ends, which lost 1 base and 5 bases, there was a span of 14 bases. The germline CDR1 and CDR2 sequences are SGHTA and FQGNSA. The CDR3 reads CASSLGLGGMETQYF. DNA of the CDR3: TGTGCCAGCAGCTTAGGACTAGGGGGCATGGAGACCCAGTACTTC.

This rearrangement joins TRBV5-4 to TRBJ1-1; 9 bases fit TRBD1. The V segment lost 0 bases and the J segment 6 bases; nucleotides outside the gene matches: 6. Germline V CDR1 and CDR2: SGHNT, YYREEE (reference sequence). The CDR3 sequence is 15 residues long. The CDR3 DNA follows: TGTGCCAGCAGCTTGGCATCCGGGACAGGGTCTGAAGCTTTCTTT. Amino acid sequence: CASSLASGTGSEAFF.

The rearrangement joins TRBV5-6 to TRBJ1-2; D is ambiguous. Between the trimmed V and J ends, which lost 1 base and 2 bases, there was a span of 9 bases. The CDR3 loop spans 14 amino acids. Germline assignment: CDR1 SGHDT and CDR2 YYEEEE. CDR3 region: CASSLKGFNYGYTF. The CDR3 nucleotides are TGTGCCAGCAGCTTGAAGGGCTTCAACTATGGCTACACCTTC.

The chain is built from TRBV5-1 and TRBJ1-1; D is unresolved. The germline CDR1 and CDR2 sequences are SGHRS and YFSETQ. The length of the CDR3 is 13 residues. V was pared by 4 bases and J by 1 base, with 8 bases between. The CDR3 is CASSLDPNTEAFF. The CDR3 DNA is TGCGCCAGCAGCCTCGACCCGAACACTGAAGCTTTCTTT.

This clone was counted a few times. Other DNA sequences in the sample encode the same CDR3. This chain links TRBV11-2 with TRBJ2-7; 7 nucleotides agree with TRBD2. The germline V gene encodes CDR1 SGHAT and CDR2 FQNNGV. The length of the CDR3 is 15 residues. J gave up 1 base and V 1 base, and 4 bases lay outside the gene matches. CDR3 sequence: CASSLGREVSYEQYF. CDR3 in DNA: TGTGCCAGCAGCTTAGGTCGGGAGGTGTCCTACGAGCAGTACTTC. The whole variable domain, remainder taken from reference TRBV11-2 and TRBJ2-7, is EAGVAQSPRYKIIEKRQSVAFWCNPISGHATLYWYQQILGQGPKLLIQFQNNGVVDDSQLPKDRFSAERLKGVDSTLKIQPAKLEDSAVYLCASSLGREVSYEQYFGPGTRLTVT.

The genes are TRBV2 and TRBJ2-5; 7 nucleotides match TRBD1. Losses at the gene ends were 7 bases for V and 1 base for J; bases not matched to a gene: 6. There are 14 residues in the CDR3. Germline V CDR1 and CDR2: SNHLY, FYNNEI. CDR3 DNA: TGTGCCAGCACCAAGGACAGGAGCCAAGAGACCCAGTACTTC. It is translated as CASTKDRSQETQYF.

The rearrangement joins TRBV28 to TRBJ1-2, with TRBD1 identical over 7 bases. CDR1 MDHEN and CDR2 SYDVKM come from the germline V gene. J lost 2 bases, V lost 6 bases, and 6 bases had no gene match. The CDR3 runs 14 residues. The CDR3 nucleotides are TGTGCCAGCAGCCGGGACAGACGAAACTATGGCTACACCTTC. Translated: CASSRDRRNYGYTF.

The rearrangement links TRBV7-9 to TRBJ2-1; the D is unclear. The V end lost 4 bases, the J end lost 3 bases, and 16 bases lay between the germline ends. CDR3 length: 16 amino acids. CDR1 and CDR2 from the germline V gene are SEHNR and FQNEAQ (reference sequence). CDR3 sequence: CASSSLGQGIYNEQFF. The CDR3 region has the DNA TGTGCCAGCAGCTCATTAGGCCAAGGGATCTACAATGAGCAGTTCTTC.

V and J are TRBV28 and TRBJ1-5, with TRBD1 matching 7 bases. Per the germline V gene, CDR1 is MDHEN and CDR2 is SYDVKM. This CDR3 comprises 15 residues. The ends lost 6 bases at V and 4 bases at J; junction bases unmatched: 9. The CDR3 nucleotides read TGTGCCAGCAGCCGACAGGGAGCGAAAAATCAGCCCCAGCATTTT. Translation: CASSRQGAKNQPQHF. Using reference TRBV28 and TRBJ1-5 for the parts outside the CDR3, the full variable domain is DVKVTQSSRYLVKRTGEKVFLECVQDMDHENMFWYRQDPGLGLRLIYFSYDVKMKEKGDIPEGYSVSREKKERFSLILESASTNQTSMYLCASSRQGAKNQPQHFGDGTRLSIL.

The genes are TRBV18 and TRBJ2-3, with 10 bases matching TRBD2. The CDR3 is made up of 16 amino acids. CDR1 KGHSH and CDR2 LQKENI come from the germline V gene. V shed 1 base, J shed 7 bases, and the junction held 8 bases outside the gene matches. The CDR3 bases are TGTGCCAGCTCACCACTTTCCCTAGCGGGAGCAAATACGCAGTATTTT. This gives the protein CASSPLSLAGANTQYF.